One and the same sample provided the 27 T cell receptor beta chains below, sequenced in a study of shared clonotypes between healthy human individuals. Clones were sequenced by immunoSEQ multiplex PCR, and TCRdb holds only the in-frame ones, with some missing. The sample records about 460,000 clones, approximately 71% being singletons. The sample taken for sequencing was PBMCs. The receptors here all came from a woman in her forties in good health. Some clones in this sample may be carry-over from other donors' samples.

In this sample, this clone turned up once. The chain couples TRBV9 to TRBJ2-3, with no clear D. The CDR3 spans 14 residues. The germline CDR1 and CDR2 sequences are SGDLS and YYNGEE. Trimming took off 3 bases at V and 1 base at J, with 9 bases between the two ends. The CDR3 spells CASSAPPRTDTQYF. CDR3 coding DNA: TGTGCCAGCAGCGCTCCTCCCCGCACAGATACGCAGTATTTT.

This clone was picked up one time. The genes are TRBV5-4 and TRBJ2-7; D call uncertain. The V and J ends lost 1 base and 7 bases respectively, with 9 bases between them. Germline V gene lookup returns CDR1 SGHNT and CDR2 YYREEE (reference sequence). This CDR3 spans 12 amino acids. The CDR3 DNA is TGTGCCAGCAGCTTGTGGCCTCGGGAGCAGTACTTC. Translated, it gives CASSLWPREQYF.

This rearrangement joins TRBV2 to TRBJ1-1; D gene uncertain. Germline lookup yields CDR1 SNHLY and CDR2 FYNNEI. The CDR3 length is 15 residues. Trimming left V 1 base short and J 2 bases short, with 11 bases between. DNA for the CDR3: TGTGCCAGCAGTGAAGGTAGGATCTCCAACACTGAAGCTTTCTTT. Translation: CASSEGRISNTEAFF.

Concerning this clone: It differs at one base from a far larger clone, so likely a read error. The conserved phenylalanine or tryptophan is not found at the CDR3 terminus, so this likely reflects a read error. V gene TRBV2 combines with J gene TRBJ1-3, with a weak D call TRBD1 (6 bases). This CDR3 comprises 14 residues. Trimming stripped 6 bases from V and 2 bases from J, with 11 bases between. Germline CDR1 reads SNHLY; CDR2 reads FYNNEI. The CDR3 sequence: CASRPQGPGNTIYS. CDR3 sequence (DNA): TGTGCCAGCAGGCCACAGGGTCCTGGAAACACCATATATTCT.

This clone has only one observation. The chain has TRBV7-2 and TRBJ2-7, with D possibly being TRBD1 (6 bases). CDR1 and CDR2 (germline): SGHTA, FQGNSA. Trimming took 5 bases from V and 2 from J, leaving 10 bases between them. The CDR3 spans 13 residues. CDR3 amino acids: CASSRDTTYEQYF. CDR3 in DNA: TGTGCCAGCAGCCGGGACACCACCTACGAGCAGTACTTC.

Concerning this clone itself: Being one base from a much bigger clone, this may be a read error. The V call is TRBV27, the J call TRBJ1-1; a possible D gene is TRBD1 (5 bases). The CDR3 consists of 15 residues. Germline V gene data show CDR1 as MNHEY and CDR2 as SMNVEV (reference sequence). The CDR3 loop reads CASTPRVAVNTEALF. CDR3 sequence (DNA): TGTGCCAGCACCCCCAGGGTGGCTGTGAACACTGAAGCTCTCTTT.

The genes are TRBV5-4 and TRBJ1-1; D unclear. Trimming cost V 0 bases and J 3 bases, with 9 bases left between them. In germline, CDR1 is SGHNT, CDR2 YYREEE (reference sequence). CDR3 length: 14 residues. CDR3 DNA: TGTGCCAGCAGCTTGGTGGGCATAGACACTGAAGCTTTCTTT. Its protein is CASSLVGIDTEAFF. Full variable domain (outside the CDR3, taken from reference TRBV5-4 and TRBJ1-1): ETGVTQSPTHLIKTRGQQVTLRCSSQSGHNTVSWYQQALGQGPQFIFQYYREEENGRGNFPPRFSGLQFPNYSSELNVNALELDDSALYLCASSLVGIDTEAFFGQGTRLTVV.

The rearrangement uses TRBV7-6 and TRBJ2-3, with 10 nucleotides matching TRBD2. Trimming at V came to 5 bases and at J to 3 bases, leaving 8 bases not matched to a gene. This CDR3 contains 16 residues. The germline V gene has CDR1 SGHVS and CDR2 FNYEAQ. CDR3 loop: CASSRVASGSTDTQYF. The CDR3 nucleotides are TGTGCCAGCAGCCGGGTGGCTAGCGGGAGTACAGATACGCAGTATTTT.

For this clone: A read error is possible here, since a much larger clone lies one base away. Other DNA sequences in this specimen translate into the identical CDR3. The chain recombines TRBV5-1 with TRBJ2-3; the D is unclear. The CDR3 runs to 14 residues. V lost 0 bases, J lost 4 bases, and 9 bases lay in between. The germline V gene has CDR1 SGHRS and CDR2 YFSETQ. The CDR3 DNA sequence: TGCGCCAGCAGCTTGGAGCCCGGTGCAGATACGCAGTATTTT. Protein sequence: CASSLEPGADTQYF.

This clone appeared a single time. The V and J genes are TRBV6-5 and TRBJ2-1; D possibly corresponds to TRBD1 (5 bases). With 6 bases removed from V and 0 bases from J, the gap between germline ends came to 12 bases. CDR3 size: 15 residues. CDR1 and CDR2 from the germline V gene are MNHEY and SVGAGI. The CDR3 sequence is CASRTTAISYNEQFF. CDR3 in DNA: TGTGCCAGCAGAACGACAGCAATCTCCTACAATGAGCAGTTCTTC.

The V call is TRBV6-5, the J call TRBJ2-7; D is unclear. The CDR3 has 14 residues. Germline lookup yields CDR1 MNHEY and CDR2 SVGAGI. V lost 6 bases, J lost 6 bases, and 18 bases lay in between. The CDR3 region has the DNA TGTGCCAGCAGACCCTTGGGATCCCGGGCCGAGCAGTACTTC. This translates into CASRPLGSRAEQYF.

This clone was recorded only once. The CDR3 reads CAWSGRGIDPSTNEKLFF. In nucleotides, the CDR3 is TGTGCCTGGAGTGGTAGGGGCATAGACCCGTCAACTAATGAAAAACTGTTTTTT. The chain recombines TRBV30 with TRBJ1-4; the D gene is possibly TRBD1 (5 bases). The CDR3 is 18 residues long. From germline, CDR1 is GTSNPN and CDR2 SVGIG (reference sequence). The V end lost 1 base, the J end lost 0 bases, and 18 bases lay between the germline ends.

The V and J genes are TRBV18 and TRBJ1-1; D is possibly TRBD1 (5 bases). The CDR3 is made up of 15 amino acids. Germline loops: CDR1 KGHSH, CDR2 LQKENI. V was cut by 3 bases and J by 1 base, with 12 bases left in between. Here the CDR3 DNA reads TGTGCCAGCTCACCTTGGGGCGAACGGAACACTGAAGCTTTCTTT. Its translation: CASSPWGERNTEAFF.

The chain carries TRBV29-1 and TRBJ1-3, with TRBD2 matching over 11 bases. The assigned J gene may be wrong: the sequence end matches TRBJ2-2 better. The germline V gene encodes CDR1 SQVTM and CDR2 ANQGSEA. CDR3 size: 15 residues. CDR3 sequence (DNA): TGCAGCGTTGAAGAAACTAGCGGGAGCGGCGGGGAGCTGTTTTTT. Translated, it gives CSVEETSGSGGELFF.

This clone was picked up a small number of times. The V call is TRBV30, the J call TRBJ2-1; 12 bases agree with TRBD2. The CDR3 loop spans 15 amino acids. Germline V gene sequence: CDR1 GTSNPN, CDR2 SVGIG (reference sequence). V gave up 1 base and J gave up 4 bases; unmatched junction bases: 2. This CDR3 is CAWSALAGGYNEQFF. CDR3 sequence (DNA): TGTGCCTGGAGTGCCCTAGCGGGAGGGTACAATGAGCAGTTCTTC.

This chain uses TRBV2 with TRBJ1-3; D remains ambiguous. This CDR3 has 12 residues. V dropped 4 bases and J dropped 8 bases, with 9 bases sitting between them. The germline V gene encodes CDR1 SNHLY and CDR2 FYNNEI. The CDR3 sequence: CASSVSKDTIYF. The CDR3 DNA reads TGTGCCAGCAGTGTCTCGAAGGACACCATATATTTT.

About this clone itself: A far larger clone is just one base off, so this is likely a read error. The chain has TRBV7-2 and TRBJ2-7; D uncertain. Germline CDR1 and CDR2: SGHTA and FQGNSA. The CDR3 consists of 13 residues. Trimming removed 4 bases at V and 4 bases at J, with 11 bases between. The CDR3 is CASSSTHGYEQYF. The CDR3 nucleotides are TGTGCCAGCAGCTCGACCCATGGTTACGAGCAGTACTTC.

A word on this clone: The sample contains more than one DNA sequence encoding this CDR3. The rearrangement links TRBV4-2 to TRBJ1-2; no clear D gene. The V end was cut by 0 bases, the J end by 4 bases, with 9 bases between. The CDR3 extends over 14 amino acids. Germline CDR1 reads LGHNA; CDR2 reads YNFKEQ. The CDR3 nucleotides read TGTGCCAGCAGCCAAGATAGGGCGGCCTATGGCTACACCTTC. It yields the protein CASSQDRAAYGYTF.

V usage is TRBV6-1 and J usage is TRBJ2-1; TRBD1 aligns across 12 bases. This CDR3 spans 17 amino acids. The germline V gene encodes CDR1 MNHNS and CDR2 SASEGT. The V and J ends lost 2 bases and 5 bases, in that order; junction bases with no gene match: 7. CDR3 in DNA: TGTGCCAGCAGTGAATATACGGGACAGGGGGCCAACAATGAGCAGTTCTTC. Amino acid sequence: CASSEYTGQGANNEQFF.

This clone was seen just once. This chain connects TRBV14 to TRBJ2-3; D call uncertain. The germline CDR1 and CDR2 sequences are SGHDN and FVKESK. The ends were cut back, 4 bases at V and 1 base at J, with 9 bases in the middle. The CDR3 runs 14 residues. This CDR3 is CASSLRQGTDTQYF. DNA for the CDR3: TGTGCCAGCAGCCTCCGACAAGGCACAGATACGCAGTATTTT.

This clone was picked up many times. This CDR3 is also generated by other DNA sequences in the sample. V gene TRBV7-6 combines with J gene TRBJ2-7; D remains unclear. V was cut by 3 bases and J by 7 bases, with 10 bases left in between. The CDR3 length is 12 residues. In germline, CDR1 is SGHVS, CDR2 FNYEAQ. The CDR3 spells CASSLPQGEQYF. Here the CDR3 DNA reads TGTGCCAGCAGCTTGCCCCAAGGGGAGCAGTACTTC.

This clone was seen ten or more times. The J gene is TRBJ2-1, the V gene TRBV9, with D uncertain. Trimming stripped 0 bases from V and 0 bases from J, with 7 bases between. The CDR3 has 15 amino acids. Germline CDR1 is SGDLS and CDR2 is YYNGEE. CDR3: CASSVVPFSYNEQFF. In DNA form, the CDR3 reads TGTGCCAGCAGCGTAGTTCCCTTCTCCTACAATGAGCAGTTCTTC.

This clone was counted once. The CDR3 sequence is CASSLGSGTANEKLFF. In DNA form, the CDR3 reads TGTGCCAGCAGCTTGGGATCCGGGACGGCTAATGAAAAACTGTTTTTT. The chain links TRBV7-9 to TRBJ1-4; D is possibly TRBD1 (5 bases). Trimming took 3 bases from V and 3 from J, leaving 14 bases between them. CDR3 length: 16 amino acids. The germline V gene has CDR1 SEHNR and CDR2 FQNEAQ (reference sequence).

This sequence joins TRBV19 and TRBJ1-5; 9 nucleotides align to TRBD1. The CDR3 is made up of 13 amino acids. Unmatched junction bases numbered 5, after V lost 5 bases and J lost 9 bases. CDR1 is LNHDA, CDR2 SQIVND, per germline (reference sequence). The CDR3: CASSQGQGGPQHF. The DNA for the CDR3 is TGTGCCAGTAGTCAGGGACAGGGAGGGCCCCAGCATTTT.

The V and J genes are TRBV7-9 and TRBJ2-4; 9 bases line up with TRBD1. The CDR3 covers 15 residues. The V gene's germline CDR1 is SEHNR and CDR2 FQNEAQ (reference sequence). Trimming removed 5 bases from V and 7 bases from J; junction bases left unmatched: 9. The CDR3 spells CASSRGTGGLNIQYF. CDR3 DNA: TGTGCCAGCAGCCGCGGAACAGGGGGCCTGAACATTCAGTACTTC. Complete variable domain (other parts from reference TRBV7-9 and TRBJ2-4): DTGVSQNPRHKITKRGQNVTFRCDPISEHNRLYWYRQTLGQGPEFLTYFQNEAQLEKSRLLSDRFSAERPKGSFSTLEIQRTEQGDSAMYLCASSRGTGGLNIQYFGAGTRLSVL.

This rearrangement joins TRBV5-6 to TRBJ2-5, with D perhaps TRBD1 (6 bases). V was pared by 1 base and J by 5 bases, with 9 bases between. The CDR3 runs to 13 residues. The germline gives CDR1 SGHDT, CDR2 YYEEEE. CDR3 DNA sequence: TGTGCCAGCAGCTTGTCAGGGGCCGAGACCCAGTACTTC. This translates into CASSLSGAETQYF.

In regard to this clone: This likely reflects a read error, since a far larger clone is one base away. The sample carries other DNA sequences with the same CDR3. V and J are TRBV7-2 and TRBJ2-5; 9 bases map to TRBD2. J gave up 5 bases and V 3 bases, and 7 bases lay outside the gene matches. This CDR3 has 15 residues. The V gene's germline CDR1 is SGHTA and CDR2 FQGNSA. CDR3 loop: CASSLASGIGETQYF. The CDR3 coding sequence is TGTGCCAGCAGCTTGGCTAGCGGGATCGGGGAGACCCAGTACTTC.